These 30 T cell receptor beta chains came from one sample sequenced in a study of T cells in Graves' hyperthyroidism and ophthalmopathy. RNA transcripts gave rise to amplified TCR beta CDR3 regions. HTBI primers drove first-round RT-PCR of the TCR CDR3. From the multiplex PCR reads, TCRdb called clonotypes with MiXCR, one entry per CDR3 protein. The data show 400,000 or so distinct CDR3 sequences, 12% to 15% seen once. The source material was blood. The source of these receptors is a woman aged 55-69 years with Graves' ophthalmopathy.

This clonotype was counted between two and nine times. The V gene is TRBV19, the J gene TRBJ2-6, with 7 nucleotides matching TRBD1. The CDR3 sequence is 17 residues long. Germline loops: CDR1 LNHDA, CDR2 SQIVND (reference sequence). The V segment lost 5 bases and the J segment 0 bases; nucleotides outside the gene matches: 7. The CDR3 protein is CASSWGQLSSGANVLTF. The CDR3 coding sequence is TGTGCCAGTAGTTGGGGACAGTTAAGCTCTGGGGCCAACGTCCTGACTTTC.

V usage is TRBV24-1 and J usage is TRBJ2-1, with a possible D match to TRBD2 (6 bases). The V end lost 4 bases, the J end lost 10 bases, and 22 bases lay between the germline ends. Germline V gives CDR1 KGHDR, CDR2 SFDVKD. The CDR3 has 16 residues. CDR3 residues: CATSELQLGGNYEQFF. CDR3 coding DNA: TGTGCCACCAGTGAGTTACAGTTGGGCGGGAATTACGAGCAGTTCTTC.

This clonotype was counted a few times. The CDR3 sequence is CSGEGRLRNEQFF. For the CDR3, the DNA is TGCAGCGGTGAGGGGCGACTAAGGAATGAGCAGTTCTTC. J is TRBJ2-1 and V is TRBV20-1, with D possibly being TRBD1 or TRBD2 (5 bases each). Germline V gene sequence: CDR1 DFQATT, CDR2 SNEGSKA (reference sequence). The CDR3 spans 13 residues.

J is TRBJ2-1 and V is TRBV30; 9 nucleotides line up with TRBD1. The V and J ends lost 0 bases and 7 bases, in that order; junction bases with no gene match: 4. CDR1 and CDR2 (germline): GTSNPN, SVGIG (reference sequence). This CDR3 contains 14 residues. The CDR3 DNA follows: TGTGCCTGGAGTGTACTGACAGGGGGGAATGAGCAGTTCTTC. Translating gives CAWSVLTGGNEQFF.

At least ten counts were recorded for this clonotype. The chain has TRBV6-2 or TRBV6-3 and TRBJ2-7; 10 positions agree with TRBD2. Trimming took 10 bases from V and 6 from J; bases not matched to a gene: 12. Germline-derived CDR1 and CDR2 are MNHEY and SVGEGT. CDR3 length: 14 residues. DNA for the CDR3: TGTGCCACCCGCACGCTAGCGGGAGCTGGCGAGCAGTACTTC. Protein product: CATRTLAGAGEQYF.

This clonotype was counted ten times or more. The genes are TRBV5-1 and TRBJ2-1; no clear D. This CDR3 region has 14 residues. The V gene lost 3 bases and the J gene lost 4 bases, with 11 bases spanning the gap. The germline gives CDR1 SGHRS, CDR2 YFSETQ. The chain's CDR3 is CASSSNSAYNEQFF. The CDR3 DNA is TGCGCCAGCAGCTCAAACTCAGCTTACAATGAGCAGTTCTTC.

V and J are TRBV6-1 and TRBJ1-4, with 8 nucleotides matching TRBD1. Germline values: CDR1 MNHNS, CDR2 SASEGT. Unmatched junction bases numbered 4, after V lost 5 bases and J lost 2 bases. The CDR3 extends over 15 amino acids. The CDR3 here is CASSLAGGTNEKLFF. The CDR3 DNA reads TGTGCCAGCAGTTTAGCAGGGGGCACTAATGAAAAACTGTTTTTT.

The chain uses TRBV5-1 and TRBJ2-5; D might be TRBD1 (6 bases). Germline V gene sequence: CDR1 SGHRS, CDR2 YFSETQ. V was clipped by 2 bases and J by 5 bases, with 10 bases between them. CDR3 length: 13 amino acids. CDR3 sequence: CASSFRGHETQYF. The CDR3 DNA sequence: TGCGCCAGCAGCTTCAGGGGTCATGAGACCCAGTACTTC.

This chain uses TRBV6-1 with TRBJ2-3; the match to TRBD2 covers 11 bases. The CDR3 extends over 16 amino acids. V dropped 5 bases and J dropped 6; count of bases not matched to a gene: 10. Germline V gene data show CDR1 as MNHNS and CDR2 as SASEGT. CDR3 sequence: CASSWAIAGGADTQYF. The DNA for the CDR3 is TGTGCCAGCAGTTGGGCCATAGCGGGAGGGGCGGATACGCAGTATTTT.

This clonotype was picked up many times. The gene calls are TRBV5-1 and TRBJ2-1, with TRBD2 as a possible D gene (5 bases). Trimming stripped 2 bases from V and 6 bases from J, with 12 bases between. Germline lookup yields CDR1 SGHRS and CDR2 YFSETQ. The CDR3 consists of 14 residues. CDR3 nucleotides: TGCGCCAGCAGCTTACAGACTACCCCCAATGAGCAGTTCTTC. Its translation is CASSLQTTPNEQFF.

The chain links TRBV9 to TRBJ2-1; TRBD2 agrees at 14 bases. Germline V lookup: CDR1 SGDLS, CDR2 YYNGEE. V gave up 4 bases and J gave up 2 bases; unmatched junction bases: 5. The CDR3 spans 17 residues. The CDR3 DNA follows: TGTGCCAGCAGCCCGGGACTAGCGGGAGTCCCCTACAATGAGCAGTTCTTC. This encodes CASSPGLAGVPYNEQFF.

The table lists this clonotype with many counts. CDR3 DNA: TGTGCCAGCAGCGTAGATTACAGCCCTAGCACAGATACGCAGTATTTT. This codes for CASSVDYSPSTDTQYF. V and J are TRBV9 and TRBJ2-3, with D hard to call. The CDR3 spans 16 residues. Germline CDR1 and CDR2: SGDLS and YYNGEE. The V and J ends lost 0 bases and 0 bases respectively, with 11 bases between them.

This clonotype occurred many times. The chain combines TRBV2 with TRBJ1-1; 7 nucleotides align to TRBD1. Germline assignment: CDR1 SNHLY and CDR2 FYNNEI. Germline trimming cut 3 bases from V and 1 base from J; bases unmatched to any gene: 5. This CDR3 is 15 amino acids long. The CDR3 sequence: CASSEDRQPNTEAFF. The DNA for the CDR3 is TGTGCCAGCAGTGAGGACAGGCAACCGAACACTGAAGCTTTCTTT. Using reference TRBV2 and TRBJ1-1 for the parts outside the CDR3, the full variable domain is EPEVTQTPSHQVTQMGQEVILRCVPISNHLYFYWYRQILGQKVEFLVSFYNNEISEKSEIFDDQFSVERPDGSNFTLKIRSTKLEDSAMYFCASSEDRQPNTEAFFGQGTRLTVV.

This clonotype was seen at least ten times. The chain couples TRBV5-1 to TRBJ2-1, with TRBD2 identical over 11 bases. Germline-derived CDR1 and CDR2 are SGHRS and YFSETQ. Trimming at V came to 1 base and at J to 9 bases, leaving 6 bases not matched to a gene. The CDR3 totals 15 residues. CDR3 DNA sequence: TGCGCCAGCAGCTTGATAGCGGGAGGGCCCGGTGAGCAGTTCTTC. Translated: CASSLIAGGPGEQFF.

Ten or more counts support this clonotype. The chain combines TRBV11-2 with TRBJ2-2, with 8 positions matching TRBD1. The CDR3 is 16 residues long. V lost 4 bases to trimming and J lost 4 bases; unmatched junction nucleotides: 8. Germline loops: CDR1 SGHAT, CDR2 FQNNGV. The CDR3 coding sequence is TGTGCCAGCAGCTCCGACAGGGGTCGGATCACCGGGGAGCTGTTTTTT. As protein: CASSSDRGRITGELFF.

As to this clonotype: A read error may be the cause here, since a much bigger clone is one base away. The gene calls are TRBV30 and TRBJ1-1; D is possibly TRBD1 (6 bases). Germline V gene sequence: CDR1 GTSNPN, CDR2 SVGIG (reference sequence). Trimming stripped 4 bases from V and 3 bases from J, with 18 bases between. This CDR3 has 15 residues. The chain's CDR3 is CAWKSRGKKDTEAFF. CDR3 nucleotide sequence: TGTGCCTGGAAGTCAAGGGGGAAAAAGGACACTGAAGCTTTCTTT.

This clonotype was detected ten times or more. V usage is TRBV7-9 and J usage is TRBJ1-2; perhaps TRBD1 as D (6 bases). From germline, CDR1 is SEHNR and CDR2 FQNEAQ (reference sequence). Trimming took 5 bases from V and 6 from J, leaving 10 bases between them. The CDR3 is 12 residues long. CDR3 coding DNA: TGTGCCAGCAGCCCAACAGGGAATGGCTACACCTTC. Its protein is CASSPTGNGYTF.

This clonotype was counted ten times or more. The chain employs TRBV28 and TRBJ2-1; 10 nucleotides match TRBD2. The V gene's germline CDR1 is MDHEN and CDR2 SYDVKM. There are 15 residues in the CDR3. V dropped 7 bases and J dropped 8; count of bases not matched to a gene: 11. Here the CDR3 reads CASNRAGGPVYEQFF. The CDR3 DNA reads as TGTGCCAGCAATAGAGCGGGAGGGCCGGTTTATGAGCAGTTCTTC.

In this sample, this clonotype turned up many times. In DNA, the CDR3 is TGTGCCAGCAGTCGGAGTCAAAGGGGGCCGACTGAAGCTTTCTTT. Protein: CASSRSQRGPTEAFF. The chain links TRBV6-1 to TRBJ1-1; the match to TRBD1 covers 7 bases. The CDR3 extends over 15 amino acids. V was pared by 5 bases and J by 5 bases, with 11 bases of the junction left unmatched. Germline V gene lookup returns CDR1 MNHNS and CDR2 SASEGT.

This clonotype has only a few counts. A much larger clone lies one base from this, so it may be a read error. The chain joins TRBV28 to TRBJ2-7; 9 positions match TRBD1. Germline V gene lookup returns CDR1 MDHEN and CDR2 SYDVKM. The CDR3 spans 13 residues. The CDR3 bases are TGTGCCAGTCTCGGACAGGGGAGGTACGAGCAACACTTC. This sequence encodes CASLGQGRYEQHF.

There are many counts of this clonotype. In nucleotides, the CDR3 is TGTGCCAGCAGTTTAGGGCCTTCCCCCTACGAGCAGTACTTC. Its protein is CASSLGPSPYEQYF. The genes are TRBV28 and TRBJ2-7; no definite D call. The CDR3 totals 14 residues. The V end lost 2 bases, the J end lost 2 bases, and 10 bases lay between the germline ends. Germline CDR1 is MDHEN and CDR2 is SYDVKM. Full variable domain (outside the CDR3, taken from reference TRBV28 and TRBJ2-7): DVKVTQSSRYLVKRTGEKVFLECVQDMDHENMFWYRQDPGLGLRLIYFSYDVKMKEKGDIPEGYSVSREKKERFSLILESASTNQTSMYLCASSLGPSPYEQYFGPGTRLTVT.

The V and J genes are TRBV5-1 and TRBJ1-4, with 7 bases matching TRBD1. The CDR3 runs 15 residues. V lost 4 bases and J lost 2; bases outside the gene matches: 5. CDR1 is SGHRS, CDR2 YFSETQ, per germline. In DNA, the CDR3 is TGCGCCAGCAGCCGCCAGGGGGACACTAATGAAAAACTGTTTTTT. Amino acid sequence: CASSRQGDTNEKLFF. The full variable domain, rest sourced from reference TRBV5-1 and TRBJ1-4, is KAGVTQTPRYLIKTRGQQVTLSCSPISGHRSVSWYQQTPGQGLQFLFEYFSETQRNKGNFPGRFSGRQFSNSRSEMNVSTLELGDSALYLCASSRQGDTNEKLFFGSGTQLSVL.

This clonotype was recorded once. A read error may explain this, as a much larger clone is one base away. The CDR3 coding sequence is TGTGCCATCAGTGAGTCCACTTCAGTGGCCTACAATGAGCAGTTCTTC. Encoded protein: CAISESTSVAYNEQFF. The chain carries TRBV10-3 and TRBJ2-1; no clear D gene. The V gene's germline CDR1 is ENHRY and CDR2 SYGVKD. The V gene lost 0 bases and the J gene lost 2 bases, with 11 bases spanning the gap. This CDR3 is built from 16 residues.

There are many counts of this clonotype. J is TRBJ1-1 and V is TRBV20-1, with D unclear. Germline V gene sequence: CDR1 DFQATT, CDR2 SNEGSKA (reference sequence). V lost 6 bases to trimming and J lost 0 bases, with 14 bases between them. The CDR3 is made up of 14 amino acids. This CDR3 reads CSARHGQMNTEAFF. The CDR3 DNA reads TGCAGTGCCCGCCACGGGCAGATGAACACTGAAGCTTTCTTT.

The sample holds many counts of this clonotype. V is TRBV20-1 and J is TRBJ2-1; D remains unclear. The CDR3 is made up of 13 amino acids. V lost 0 bases and J lost 7, with 10 bases in between. CDR1 and CDR2 (germline): DFQATT, SNEGSKA (reference sequence). DNA for the CDR3: TGCAGTGCTAGAGAAGGGCCTCCAAATGAGCAGTTCTTC. It translates to CSAREGPPNEQFF.

This clonotype showed up just a few times. The chain joins TRBV19 to TRBJ2-2; 9 positions match TRBD2. CDR3 size: 17 residues. The trim removed 4 bases at V and 6 bases at J, leaving 12 bases unmatched. Germline values: CDR1 LNHDA, CDR2 SQIVND (reference sequence). CDR3 coding DNA: TGTGCCAGTAGTAGGGGAGGATTAGCGGGAGAAGCCGGGGAGCTGTTTTTT. Its translation is CASSRGGLAGEAGELFF.

The V gene is TRBV20-1, the J gene TRBJ2-7; 9 bases agree with TRBD2. The germline CDR1 and CDR2 sequences are DFQATT and SNEGSKA (reference sequence). There are 13 residues in the CDR3. The junction had 8 bases not matched to a gene; V was cut back by 7 bases and J by 4 bases. CDR3: CSVDGGRGYEQYF. The CDR3 nucleotides read TGCAGTGTCGATGGCGGGAGGGGGTACGAGCAGTACTTC.

The genes are TRBV12-3 or TRBV12-4 and TRBJ1-5, with 7 nucleotides matching TRBD1. With V trimmed by 6 bases and J by 3 bases, 11 bases remained unmatched. This CDR3 is 16 amino acids long. DNA of the CDR3: TGTGCCAGCAGACCCCGCAGGGGGGGGGACAATCAGCCCCAGCATTTT. Protein: CASRPRRGGDNQPQHF.

This clonotype was detected only a few times. CDR3 in amino acids: CASSLGRASTDTGELFF. CDR3 DNA sequence: TGTGCCAGCTCCCTGGGACGGGCCTCTACGGACACCGGGGAGCTGTTTTTT. The chain is built from TRBV7-8 and TRBJ2-2; D could derive from TRBD1 or TRBD2 (5 bases each). V lost 8 bases and J 3 bases, leaving 22 bases between the germline ends. This CDR3 spans 17 amino acids. Germline V gene data show CDR1 as SGHVS and CDR2 as FQNEAQ.

This clonotype was observed at least ten times. The chain employs TRBV28 and TRBJ2-1, with 16 nucleotides matching TRBD2. Germline-derived CDR1 and CDR2 are MDHEN and SYDVKM. J lost 8 bases, V lost 2 bases, and 3 bases had no gene match. This CDR3 has 16 amino acids. CDR3 coding DNA: TGTGCCAGCAGTTTAGGGACTAGCGGGAGGGCCTATGAGCAGTTCTTC. It specifies CASSLGTSGRAYEQFF.